The sequence of this TCR beta chain was determined in a study of T cells in Graves' hyperthyroidism and ophthalmopathy. Study details: Peripheral blood collection took place at initial diagnosis, before any treatment. Overall study results and limits: Most clonotypes expanded in thyroid above 0.001 were likewise present in blood.

What was amplified from RNA transcripts were TCR beta CDR3 regions. HTBI primers drove first-round RT-PCR of the TCR CDR3. MiXCR was run by TCRdb on the multiplex PCR reads, yielding one entry per CDR3 protein. This sample has around 350,000 distinct CDR3 sequences, with 25% found just once. As regards this clonotype: Its antigen is as yet unknown.

Graves' hyperthyroidism qualified as stable when ophthalmopathy did not progress within 18 months. For the diagnoses, clinical symptoms, serum thyroxine and TRAb, thyroid ultrasound and orbital computed tomography were used. V was clipped by 3 bases and J by 0 bases, with 16 bases between them. The V gene's germline CDR1 is SQVTM and CDR2 ANQGSEA. CDR3 length equals 16 residues. Material: blood. V gene TRBV29-1 combines with J gene TRBJ2-3; maybe TRBD1 (5 bases). The sequence was collected from a man between 45 and 60 years old with Graves' hyperthyroidism. The CDR3 reads CSVDGDRKISTDTQYF. CDR3 nucleotide sequence: TGCAGCGTTGATGGTGACAGAAAAATTAGCACAGATACGCAGTATTTT.